This TCR beta chain was captured in a study of blood T cell repertoires in COVID-19. As for the study in general: The study drew acute and convalescent COVID-19 samples from the United States, Italy and Spain.

Membership in each cohort depended on participant-reported clinical history. Recovered status in Cohort 3 required two negative PCRs, clearance, or symptom resolution. Measured with immunoSEQ multiplex PCR; TCRdb has only the in-frame clones, and not every one. This repertoire shows approximately 150,000 clones, around 82% found once; its top ten account for roughly 18%. The source material was PBMCs or T cells enriched from blood (not recorded which). This TCR derives from a man between 60 and 75 years old who had recovered from COVID-19.

The CDR3 loop reads CASDRAFGEQFF. The CDR3 DNA is TGTGCCAGTGACAGGGCCTTCGGGGAGCAGTTCTTC. The chain is built from TRBV6-5 and TRBJ2-1, with TRBD1 identical over 7 bases. The germline CDR1 and CDR2 sequences are MNHEY and SVGAGI. The CDR3 covers 12 residues. Trimming cost V 9 bases and J 10 bases; bases outside gene matches: 9.